This TCR beta chain originates from a study of T cells in Graves' hyperthyroidism and ophthalmopathy. Study-wide findings and caveats: Ophthalmopathy could be told apart from stable hyperthyroidism with a 13 V-J model. Expanded thyroid clonotypes (above 0.001) were mostly also found in blood.

J was trimmed by 2 bases and V by 8 bases; bases with no gene match: 8. Germline assignment: CDR1 SNHLY and CDR2 FYNNEI. The CDR3 has 14 amino acids. Points on this clonotype: Its antigen is unidentified.

TCR beta CDR3 sequences were amplified from RNA transcripts. HTBI primers were used for first-round RT-PCR of the TCR CDR3. TCRdb re-analysed the multiplex PCR reads in MiXCR, keeping a single row per CDR3 protein. Counted here are about 610,000 distinct CDR3 sequences, about half occurring once; the ten biggest clones make up more than 7%. Patients aged 18 to 65 with hyperthyroidism were newly diagnosed, with duration under 2 months. The study excluded patients with uncontrolled infection, other autoimmune disease, pregnancy or lactation. This TCR was sampled from a woman aged 18-35 years with Graves' hyperthyroidism. Sequencing was carried out using peripheral blood or thyroid tissue (not recorded which). The chain uses TRBV2 and TRBJ1-1; 7 nucleotides line up with TRBD1. Here the CDR3 DNA reads TGTGCCAGCTACCCCCGGGACAGAAACACTGAAGCTTTCTTT. This encodes CASYPRDRNTEAFF.